The T cell receptor (beta chain) described here comes from a study of control samples from healthy donors and cancer patients. V lost 0 bases and J lost 5, with 4 bases in between. Germline lookup yields CDR1 MNHEY and CDR2 SVGAGI. The CDR3 extends over 13 amino acids. Measured with immunoSEQ multiplex PCR; TCRdb has only the in-frame clones, and not every one. The sample records roughly 170,000 clones, 94% being singletons. The V gene is TRBV6-5, the J gene TRBJ2-2, with no clear D. Material: blood. This receptor was identified in a woman under 30 in good health. The CDR3 sequence: CASSYSETGELFF. The CDR3 nucleotides are TGTGCCAGCAGTTACTCAGAGACCGGGGAGCTGTTTTTT.